The subject of this entry is one T cell receptor beta chain. This specimen belongs to a study of shared clonotypes between healthy human individuals. Selected positively for CCR7 and CD45RO-negative, naive CD8 cells excluded terminally differentiated effector memory CD45RA+ cells. Trimming took off 0 bases at V and 1 base at J, with 9 bases between the two ends. From germline, CDR1 is LGHNA and CDR2 YNFKEQ. The CDR3 extends over 15 amino acids. 150 to 250 ng DNA, 25,000 to 30,000 T cell genomes, went into each sorted-subset replicate PCR. TCRdb's table, derived via immunoSEQ multiplex PCR, lists solely in-frame clones and lacks some. The sample has some 800,000 clones, roughly 92% seen once; the top ten hold about 25%.

Sample: naive CD8+ T cells sorted from blood. The chain recombines TRBV4-2 with TRBJ2-5; possible D gene TRBD2, 6 bases. This receptor was identified in a man aged 25-45 years in good health. The CDR3 nucleotides are TGTGCCAGCAGCCAAGATCGCGGGACCCAAGAGACCCAGTACTTC. This sequence encodes CASSQDRGTQETQYF.